This is a list of T cell receptor beta chains from one sample in a study of long-term antiretroviral therapy in people with HIV. Here immunoSEQ multiplex PCR was the method, and the copy in TCRdb shows in-frame clones only, minus some. This repertoire shows under 30,000 clones, 81% found once; its top ten account for approximately 5.7%. The specimen comprised unsorted PBMCs, sampled 4.4 years after starting antiretroviral therapy. These TCRs come from a man aged 25-40 years with HIV. Each CDR3 is given with its conserved first and last residue. The D gene is left open where the match is weak. Expanded clones get a size class; other rows say once, few or many, or leave the size out.

CDR3 protein	CDR3 DNA	clone size	CDR3 length	D gene	V gene	J gene
CASTGLVGYGYTF	TGTGCCAGCACAGGTTTAGTAGGCTATGGCTACACCTTC	NA	13	NA	TRBV6-1	TRBJ1-2
CASSYRDNGYGYTF	TGTGCCAGCAGTTACCGGGACAACGGCTATGGCTACACCTTC	NA	14	NA	TRBV6-5	TRBJ1-2
CASSLVPGVPNYGYTF	TGTGCCAGCAGCTTAGTTCCGGGAGTACCTAACTATGGCTACACCTTC	NA	16	NA	TRBV7-8	TRBJ1-2
CASSLRDWYENTIYF	TGTGCCAGCAGTTTGAGGGATTGGTACGAAAACACCATATATTTT	NA	15	NA	TRBV28	TRBJ1-3
CATLPNTSPFSYEQYF	TGTGCCACTTTGCCTAATACCTCACCTTTCTCCTACGAGCAGTACTTC	NA	16	NA	TRBV2	TRBJ2-7
CASSDTDRNTEAFF	TGTGCCAGCAGTGACACCGACAGGAACACTGAAGCTTTCTTT	NA	14	NA	TRBV6-4	TRBJ1-1
CASSQEASGAPNYGYTF	TGCGCCAGCAGCCAAGAAGCCTCGGGGGCCCCTAACTATGGCTACACCTTC	NA	17	NA	TRBV4-1	TRBJ1-2
CASSSGGTENTEAFF	TGTGCCAGCAGTTCCGGCGGAACAGAGAACACTGAAGCTTTCTTT	NA	15	NA	TRBV28	TRBJ1-1
CASSLVAGLYEQYF	TGTGCCAGCAGCTTAGTAGCGGGACTTTACGAGCAGTACTTC	NA	14	TRBD2	TRBV11-2	TRBJ2-7
CASSQGGLQYEQYF	TGCGCCAGCAGCCAAGGGGGACTCCAATACGAGCAGTACTTC	NA	14	NA	TRBV4-3	TRBJ2-7
CASSQIGTRDSGANVLTF	TGTGCCAGCTCACAAATAGGGACTAGAGACTCTGGGGCCAACGTCCTGACTTTC	NA	18	TRBD2	TRBV18	TRBJ2-6
CASSLAQGLGVTKLFF	TGTGCCAGCAGCTTAGCTCAGGGGCTCGGAGTCACAAAACTGTTTTTT	NA	16	NA	TRBV7-2	TRBJ1-4
CASSTGHLPPVGQFF	TGTGCCAGTAGTACGGGACACCTACCGCCCGTTGGGCAGTTCTTC	few	15	NA	TRBV19	TRBJ2-1
CASSLESGHSYEQYF	TGTGCCAGCAGCTTAGAAAGCGGACACTCCTACGAGCAGTACTTC	NA	15	NA	TRBV11-2	TRBJ2-7
CASSILRGRDEQYF	TGTGCCAGCAGCATCCTTAGGGGGCGCGACGAGCAGTACTTC	NA	14	TRBD1	TRBV13	TRBJ2-7
CASNRDGTYEQYF	TGCGCCAGCAACCGGGACGGAACCTACGAGCAGTACTTC	NA	13	NA	TRBV5-1	TRBJ2-7
CASSTGQGAYGYTF	TGTGCCAGCAGCACCGGACAGGGCGCTTATGGCTACACCTTC	NA	14	TRBD1	TRBV28	TRBJ1-2
CASSLGYSGNQPQHF	TGTGCCAGCAGCTTAGGATACAGCGGAAATCAGCCCCAGCATTTT	NA	15	NA	TRBV7-8	TRBJ1-5
CASSQYRGDYGYTF	TGCGCCAGCAGCCAATACAGGGGGGACTATGGCTACACCTTC	NA	14	TRBD1	TRBV4-3	TRBJ1-2
CASSLEDEQFF	TGTGCCAGCAGCTTAGAGGATGAGCAGTTCTTC	NA	11	NA	TRBV7-6	TRBJ2-1
CASSPNRGYTEAFF	TGTGCCAGCAGCCCGAACAGGGGGTACACTGAAGCTTTCTTT	NA	14	TRBD1	TRBV7-9	TRBJ1-1
CASSQEGAYSNQPQHF	TGCGCCAGCAGCCAAGAAGGAGCGTATAGCAATCAGCCCCAGCATTTT	NA	16	NA	TRBV4-1	TRBJ1-5
CASSKNREGNTIYF	TGTGCCAGCAGCAAAAACAGGGAGGGAAACACCATATATTTT	NA	14	NA	TRBV27	TRBJ1-3
CASSTTWIRGLAVPGGYNEQFF	TGTGCCAGTAGTACCACTTGGATTAGGGGACTAGCGGTCCCAGGGGGCTACAATGAGCAGTTCTTC	NA	22	TRBD2	TRBV19	TRBJ2-1
CASRDGPYEQYF	TGTGCCAGTAGGGACGGACCCTACGAGCAGTACTTC	NA	12	NA	TRBV19	TRBJ2-7
CASSATLQGDGYTF	TGTGCCAGCAGCGCAACCCTTCAGGGGGATGGCTACACCTTC	few	14	TRBD1	TRBV7-6	TRBJ1-2
CASSYRPIPGETQYF	TGTGCCAGCAGCTACCGACCCATACCAGGGGAGACCCAGTACTTC	once	15	NA	TRBV7-9	TRBJ2-5
CASSEGWGLEAFF	TGTGCCAGCAGTGAAGGTTGGGGGCTGGAAGCTTTCTTT	few	13	NA	TRBV6-1	TRBJ1-1
CASSWTSGAYEQYF	TGTGCCAGTAGTTGGACTAGCGGGGCGTACGAGCAGTACTTC	few	14	TRBD2	TRBV19	TRBJ2-7
CASSLDRTGVAGGYTF	TGCGCCAGCAGCTTGGACAGGACAGGGGTCGCCGGTGGCTACACCTTC	NA	16	TRBD1	TRBV5-1	TRBJ1-2
CASSVVWGDTQYF	TGTGCCAGCAGCGTAGTATGGGGGGATACGCAGTATTTT	few	13	NA	TRBV9	TRBJ2-3
CASSLGQGYEQYF	TGTGCCAGCAGTTTGGGACAGGGATACGAGCAGTACTTC	NA	13	TRBD1	TRBV6-5	TRBJ2-7
CASSLSRERDTGELFF	TGTGCCAGCAGCTTATCCCGGGAGCGAGACACCGGGGAGCTGTTTTTT	NA	16	NA	TRBV5-4	TRBJ2-2
CASSPPGQGSPLHF	TGTGCCAGCTCACCCCCGGGACAGGGGTCACCCCTCCACTTT	NA	14	TRBD1	TRBV18	TRBJ1-6
CASSVDGTINEQYF	TGTGCCAGCAGCGTAGACGGGACAATCAACGAGCAGTACTTC	few	14	NA	TRBV9	TRBJ2-7
CASSGGLSTDTQYF	TGTGCCAGCAGTGGCGGGCTCAGCACAGATACGCAGTATTTT	NA	14	NA	TRBV25-1	TRBJ2-3
CASSQGAGGGPYNEQFF	TGCGCCAGCAGCCAGGGTGCAGGCGGGGGACCTTACAATGAGCAGTTCTTC	NA	17	TRBD2	TRBV4-3	TRBJ2-1
CASSFSGGGLYGYTF	TGTGCCAGCAGCTTCAGTGGGGGGGGCCTATATGGCTACACCTTC	NA	15	NA	TRBV13	TRBJ1-2
CASSFTLAGAYEQYF	TGTGCCAGCAGCTTTACCCTAGCGGGGGCCTACGAGCAGTACTTC	NA	15	TRBD2	TRBV5-6	TRBJ2-7
CASSLEGSFEQYF	TGTGCCAGCAGCTTAGAGGGTAGCTTCGAGCAGTACTTC	once	13	NA	TRBV7-6	TRBJ2-7
CASSAAFEGGYEQYF	TGTGCCAGCAGCGCCGCGTTTGAGGGCGGGTACGAGCAGTACTTC	NA	15	NA	TRBV5-6	TRBJ2-7
CASSLGGNTEAFF	TGCGCCAGCAGCTTGGGGGGAAACACTGAAGCTTTCTTT	once	13	NA	TRBV5-1	TRBJ1-1
CASSQAPEAFF	TGTGCCAGCAGCCAAGCCCCTGAAGCTTTCTTT	NA	11	NA	TRBV16	TRBJ1-1
CASSTSRGPFYEQYF	TGTGCCAGCAGTACATCAAGGGGCCCTTTCTACGAGCAGTACTTC	NA	15	NA	TRBV2	TRBJ2-7
CASSYSSSGVHNEQFF	TGTGCCAGCAGTTACTCTTCTAGCGGGGTCCACAATGAGCAGTTCTTC	NA	16	TRBD2	TRBV6-5	TRBJ2-1
CASSLTGGSYNEQFF	TGTGCCAGCAGTTTAACAGGGGGTAGTTACAATGAGCAGTTCTTC	NA	15	TRBD1	TRBV27	TRBJ2-1
CASSFRTGGANSEFF	TGTGCCAGCAGTTTCAGGACAGGGGGTGCAAATTCTGAGTTCTTC	NA	15	TRBD1	TRBV27	TRBJ2-1
CASSLGLGAGNTEAFF	TGTGCCAGCAGCTTAGGCCTCGGGGCTGGGAACACTGAAGCTTTCTTT	NA	16	NA	TRBV13	TRBJ1-1